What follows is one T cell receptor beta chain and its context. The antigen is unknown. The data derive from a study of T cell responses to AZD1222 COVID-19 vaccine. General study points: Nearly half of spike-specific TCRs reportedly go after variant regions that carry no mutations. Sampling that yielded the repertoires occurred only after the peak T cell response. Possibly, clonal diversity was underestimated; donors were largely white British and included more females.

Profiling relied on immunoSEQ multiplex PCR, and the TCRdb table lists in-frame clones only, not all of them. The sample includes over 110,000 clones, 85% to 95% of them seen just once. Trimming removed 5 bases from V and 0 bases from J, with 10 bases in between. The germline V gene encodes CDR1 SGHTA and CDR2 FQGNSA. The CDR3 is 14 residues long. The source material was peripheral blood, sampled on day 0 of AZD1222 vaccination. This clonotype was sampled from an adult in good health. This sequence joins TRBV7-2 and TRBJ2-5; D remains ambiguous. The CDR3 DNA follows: TGTGCCAGCAGCCCCTCGCCCCACCAAGAGACCCAGTACTTC. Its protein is CASSPSPHQETQYF. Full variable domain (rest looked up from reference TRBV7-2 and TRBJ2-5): GAGVSQSPSNKVTEKGKDVELRCDPISGHTALYWYRQSLGQGLEFLIYFQGNSAPDKSGLPSDRFSAERTGGSVSTLTIQRTQQEDSAVYLCASSPSPHQETQYFGPGTRLLVL.